A single sample is the source of the 25 T cell receptor beta chains below, sequenced in a study of T-cell reconstitution after alpha-beta-depleted transplantation in children. TCRbeta library preparation incorporated unique molecular identifiers. Each CDR3 protein is one row after TCRdb ran MiXCR on the PCR reads. The sample yields roughly 590,000 distinct CDR3 sequences, over 15% seen once. The sequencing here drew on PBMCs from the stem cell graft donor, taken from the stem cell graft. Receptors were obtained from a human donor who donated a stem cell graft to a child with acute myeloid leukemia.

This clonotype appeared a few times. The chain combines TRBV10-1 with TRBJ1-4, with D unresolved. CDR3 length equals 14 residues. V was pared by 3 bases and J by 6 bases, with 11 bases between. Germline assignment: CDR1 WNHNN and CDR2 SYGVQD (reference sequence). This CDR3 is CASSEAGSDEKLFF. DNA of the CDR3: TGCGCCAGCAGTGAAGCAGGATCGGATGAAAAACTGTTTTTT.

This clonotype came up a few times. The chain uses TRBV20-1 and TRBJ2-2; either TRBD1 or TRBD2 may fit D (6 bases each). CDR1 is DFQATT and CDR2 is SNEGSKA in the germline V gene (reference sequence). The CDR3 is 17 residues long. The germline V and J ends were trimmed by 0 bases and 3 bases, with 17 bases remaining between them. CDR3 sequence: CSARDERWGADTGELFF. The CDR3 DNA sequence: TGCAGTGCTAGAGATGAAAGGTGGGGGGCGGACACCGGGGAGCTGTTTTTT.

The table lists this clonotype with many counts. The rearrangement links TRBV5-1 to TRBJ1-1; tentative D call: TRBD1 (5 bases). The germline CDR1 and CDR2 sequences are SGHRS and YFSETQ. V dropped 0 bases and J dropped 7 bases, with 10 bases sitting between them. The CDR3 length is 13 residues. The CDR3 DNA sequence: TGCGCCAGCAGCTTGGCCGAAGGGGTTGAAGCTTTCTTT. This codes for CASSLAEGVEAFF.

J is TRBJ2-7 and V is TRBV2; D remains ambiguous. Per the germline V gene, CDR1 is SNHLY and CDR2 is FYNNEI. Trimming left V 8 bases short and J 0 bases short, with 14 bases between. The CDR3 has 14 residues. CDR3: CASAETASSYEQYF. Here the CDR3 DNA reads TGTGCCAGCGCGGAGACGGCTAGCTCCTACGAGCAGTACTTC.

This clonotype was detected only a few times. The rearrangement links TRBV9 to TRBJ2-7; 7 positions agree with TRBD1. V lost 0 bases and J lost 5; bases outside the gene matches: 5. The V gene's germline CDR1 is SGDLS and CDR2 YYNGEE. This CDR3 has 14 amino acids. CDR3 coding DNA: TGTGCCAGCAGCGTAGGAGGGGGCCGCGACGAGCAGTACTTC. Its protein is CASSVGGGRDEQYF.

This clonotype was counted between two and nine times. The CDR3 nucleotides read TGTGCCAGCAGCCGCTTATCGTATGGGGGGATTACAGGGATGAACACTGAAGCTTTCTTT. It is translated as CASSRLSYGGITGMNTEAFF. The V call is TRBV11-1, the J call TRBJ1-1; D might be TRBD1 (6 bases). Trimming removed 5 bases from V and 0 bases from J, with 28 bases in between. Germline V lookup: CDR1 SGHAT, CDR2 FQDESV (reference sequence). The CDR3 extends over 20 amino acids.

This clonotype was seen a handful of times. The chain joins TRBV7-2 to TRBJ2-3; 9 bases line up with TRBD2. This CDR3 spans 13 amino acids. Germline V gene lookup returns CDR1 SGHTA and CDR2 FQGNSA. Germline trimming cut 8 bases from V and 8 bases from J; bases unmatched to any gene: 8. CDR3 residues: CASSGTSRSTQYF. The CDR3 coding sequence is TGTGCCAGCTCCGGGACTAGCAGGAGTACGCAGTATTTT. The whole variable domain, filled in from reference TRBV7-2 and TRBJ2-3, reads GAGVSQSPSNKVTEKGKDVELRCDPISGHTALYWYRQSLGQGLEFLIYFQGNSAPDKSGLPSDRFSAERTGGSVSTLTIQRTQQEDSAVYLCASSGTSRSTQYFGPGTRLTVL.

The chain combines TRBV6-2 or TRBV6-3 with TRBJ1-1, with D possibly matching TRBD1 (6 bases). The germline CDR1 and CDR2 sequences are MNHEY and SVGEGT. V was shortened by 5 bases and J by 3 bases, with 13 bases between the two germline ends. CDR3 size: 14 residues. CDR3 region: CASSRTARDTEAFF. Here the CDR3 DNA reads TGTGCCAGCAGTCGGACAGCTCGGGACACTGAAGCTTTCTTT.

This clonotype has just a few counts. The chain carries TRBV6-1 and TRBJ2-3; 7 nucleotides match TRBD1. There are 13 residues in the CDR3. V was clipped by 10 bases and J by 3 bases; unmatched bases: 7. Per the germline V gene, CDR1 is MNHNS and CDR2 is SASEGT. The CDR3 loop reads CAIRQGGTDTQYF. CDR3 nucleotides: TGTGCCATACGACAGGGTGGGACAGATACGCAGTATTTT.

The sample holds many counts of this clonotype. This chain uses TRBV10-3 with TRBJ2-5, with 12 bases matching TRBD2. Germline V CDR1 and CDR2: ENHRY, SYGVKD. There are 15 residues in the CDR3. V lost 3 bases and J lost 4; bases outside the gene matches: 3. CDR3 bases: TGTGCCATCAGTGAAGGACTAGCGGGGATAGAGACCCAGTACTTC. Translating gives CAISEGLAGIETQYF.

The table lists this clonotype with a few counts. In DNA, the CDR3 is TGTGCCACCAGTGACCCTCAGACTGGTCCACAGTTCTTC. Translating it yields CATSDPQTGPQFF. This chain uses TRBV24-1 with TRBJ2-1; D gene ambiguous. The germline gives CDR1 KGHDR, CDR2 SFDVKD. The germline V and J ends were trimmed by 4 bases and 13 bases, with 16 bases remaining between them. CDR3 length equals 13 residues.

CDR3 bases: TGTGCCACCAGCACCCGACAGGGTGAGGGGAATGAGCAGTTCTTC. Translation: CATSTRQGEGNEQFF. This sequence joins TRBV15 and TRBJ2-1, with 7 nucleotides matching TRBD1. V shed 4 bases and J 7 bases; nucleotides not matched to a gene: 10. CDR1 is LNHNV, CDR2 YYDKDF, per germline (reference sequence). This CDR3 has 15 residues.

This clonotype was detected a few times. The DNA for the CDR3 is TGTGCCAGCAGTTTCGAGGGCAGATACTCTGGGGCCAACGTCCTGACTTTC. Its protein product is CASSFEGRYSGANVLTF. The rearrangement uses TRBV27 and TRBJ2-6; D is possibly TRBD2 (5 bases). Germline V gene sequence: CDR1 MNHEY, CDR2 SMNVEV (reference sequence). The V and J ends lost 3 bases and 0 bases respectively, with 12 bases between them. The CDR3 totals 17 residues.

The V gene is TRBV15, the J gene TRBJ2-5; TRBD2 agrees at 13 bases. CDR3 length: 19 residues. The V gene's germline CDR1 is LNHNV and CDR2 YYDKDF (reference sequence). With V trimmed by 0 bases and J by 5 bases, 12 bases remained unmatched. In nucleotides, the CDR3 is TGTGCCACCAGCAGAGAACTAGCGGGGGGGCCGCAAGGGTGGGAGACCCAGTACTTC. Encoded protein: CATSRELAGGPQGWETQYF.

This clonotype was counted ten times or more. The chain recombines TRBV6-5 with TRBJ1-2; 7 positions match TRBD1. The length of the CDR3 is 16 residues. With V trimmed by 8 bases and J by 7 bases, 19 bases remained unmatched. Looked up from germline, CDR1 is MNHEY and CDR2 is SVGAGI. This CDR3 is CASSSGGTQGRVGYTF. The CDR3 DNA reads as TGTGCCAGCTCCTCGGGGGGCACACAGGGGCGGGTTGGCTACACCTTC.

V gene TRBV6-4 combines with J gene TRBJ2-1, with 9 bases that match TRBD2. Trimming at V came to 3 bases and at J to 8 bases, leaving 8 bases not matched to a gene. CDR1 and CDR2 (germline): MRHNA, SNTAGT. The CDR3 covers 15 residues. CDR3 nucleotides: TGTGCCAGCAGTGAGAGGCGGGGGGGCCGGGATGAGCAGTTCTTC. Residues: CASSERRGGRDEQFF.

A few counts support this clonotype. The chain couples TRBV6-5 to TRBJ2-2; TRBD2 matches at 7 bases. CDR1 and CDR2 from the germline V gene are MNHEY and SVGAGI. The CDR3 has 17 amino acids. With 0 bases clipped from V and 3 bases from J, the junction kept 7 bases outside the gene matches. CDR3 residues: CASSYSTERGYTGELFF. The CDR3 DNA follows: TGTGCCAGCAGTTACTCGACGGAGCGGGGCTACACCGGGGAGCTGTTTTTT.

This clonotype occurred many times. V and J are TRBV6-1 and TRBJ2-5; possibly TRBD2 for D (6 bases). V was trimmed by 4 bases and J by 4 bases, leaving 16 bases between them. The CDR3 length is 15 residues. Germline loops: CDR1 MNHNS, CDR2 SASEGT. CDR3 sequence reads: CASSGAGTRGETQYF. Here the CDR3 DNA reads TGTGCCAGCAGTGGGGCGGGAACTAGGGGAGAGACCCAGTACTTC.

This chain connects TRBV9 to TRBJ2-1; the D is unclear. The V gene lost 1 base and the J gene lost 5 bases, with 7 bases spanning the gap. CDR1 is SGDLS and CDR2 is YYNGEE in the germline V gene. The CDR3 is made up of 13 amino acids. CDR3 DNA: TGTGCCAGCAGCGTACGAGCCGACAATGAGCAGTTCTTC. This gives the protein CASSVRADNEQFF.

This clonotype was observed at least ten times. The rearrangement uses TRBV20-1 and TRBJ2-5; 7 bases are shared with TRBD1. The junction had 8 bases not matched to a gene; V was cut back by 5 bases and J by 5 bases. Germline lookup yields CDR1 DFQATT and CDR2 SNEGSKA (reference sequence). The CDR3 length is 13 residues. The CDR3 spells CSAPQGGGETQYF. In nucleotides, the CDR3 is TGCAGTGCTCCACAAGGGGGCGGCGAGACCCAGTACTTC.

The V and J genes are TRBV6-2 or TRBV6-3 and TRBJ2-7, with 8 bases that match TRBD1. This CDR3 contains 17 residues. The ends lost 4 bases at V and 3 bases at J; junction bases unmatched: 14. CDR1 and CDR2 from the germline V gene are MNHEY and SVGEGT. As DNA, the CDR3 is TGTGCCAGCAGTTCGGGGCCGTTACAGGGGGGAGTCTACGAGCAGTACTTC. Translation gives CASSSGPLQGGVYEQYF.

In its sample, this clonotype was seen many times. The V call is TRBV20-1, the J call TRBJ2-7; TRBD1 might be the D (5 bases). CDR1 and CDR2 (germline): DFQATT, SNEGSKA (reference sequence). Trimming took off 0 bases at V and 3 bases at J, with 9 bases between the two ends. The length of the CDR3 is 13 residues. The CDR3 DNA sequence: TGCAGTGCTAGAGATCTTGACAGCTACGAGCAGTACTTC. Translating gives CSARDLDSYEQYF.

A word on this clonotype: A much larger clone differs from this one at a single base, so this may be a read error. The chain combines TRBV20-1 with TRBJ2-3; unclear D gene. This CDR3 comprises 12 residues. The germline gives CDR1 DFQATT, CDR2 SNEGSKA (reference sequence). The CDR3 nucleotides read TGTGAAGGGTGGCGTGTCACAGATACGCAGTATTTT. Amino acids: CEGWRVTDTQYF.

This clonotype was seen a handful of times. The chain combines TRBV7-2 with TRBJ2-2, with a tentative D call TRBD2 (6 bases). Trimming stripped 8 bases from V and 0 bases from J, with 16 bases between. The CDR3 length is 16 residues. Germline lookup yields CDR1 SGHTA and CDR2 FQGNSA. The CDR3 DNA reads TGTGCCAGCCCCTCGGGGCTAGCGACGAACACCGGGGAGCTGTTTTTT. This translates into CASPSGLATNTGELFF.

This chain uses TRBV18 with TRBJ1-6; TRBD1 aligns across 8 bases. V was clipped by 3 bases and J by 5 bases; unmatched bases: 3. CDR1 and CDR2 (germline): KGHSH, LQKENI. This CDR3 comprises 15 residues. The DNA for the CDR3 is TGTGCCAGCTCACCCGGACAGGGCCATAATTCACCCCTCCACTTT. Protein sequence: CASSPGQGHNSPLHF.